These 11 T cell receptor beta chains came from one sample sequenced in a study of control samples from healthy donors and cancer patients. Method: immunoSEQ multiplex PCR; TCRdb's copy keeps in-frame clones and lacks some. The listing contains fewer than 250,000 clones. Sequences were obtained from blood. The origin of the receptors is a woman aged 25 to 39 in good health.

The chain links TRBV18 to TRBJ1-6; TRBD1 matches 10 bases. V was clipped by 4 bases and J by 14 bases; unmatched bases: 8. The CDR3 contains 14 residues. Per germline, CDR1 KGHSH and CDR2 LQKENI. CDR3 nucleotide sequence: TGTGCCAGCTCACTCCGGGACAGGGGCAAATCCCTCCACTTT. Amino acid sequence: CASSLRDRGKSLHF. Full variable domain (missing parts from reference TRBV18 and TRBJ1-6): NAGVMQNPRHLVRRRGQEARLRCSPMKGHSHVYWYRQLPEEGLKFMVYLQKENIIDESGMPKERFSAEFPKEGPSILRIQQVVRGDSAAYFCASSLRDRGKSLHFGNGTRLTVT.

The chain uses TRBV6-6 and TRBJ2-5, with 9 nucleotides matching TRBD2. The germline V gene encodes CDR1 MNHNY and CDR2 SVGAGI (reference sequence). There are 16 residues in the CDR3. Trimming cost V 5 bases and J 7 bases; bases outside gene matches: 14. Written as DNA, the CDR3 is TGTGCCAGCAGTCGAAAACCTAGCGGGGACGGAGGGACCCAGTACTTC. This encodes CASSRKPSGDGGTQYF.

V gene TRBV11-2 combines with J gene TRBJ2-7, with TRBD2 matching over 9 bases. This CDR3 is built from 13 residues. V lost 0 bases to trimming and J lost 7 bases; unmatched junction nucleotides: 1. Per germline, CDR1 SGHAT and CDR2 FQNNGV. DNA for the CDR3: TGTGCCAGCAGCTTAGAGGCGGGGGGGGAGCAGTACTTC. Amino acids: CASSLEAGGEQYF. The full variable domain, in which reference TRBV11-2 and TRBJ2-7 provide the parts outside the CDR3, is EAGVAQSPRYKIIEKRQSVAFWCNPISGHATLYWYQQILGQGPKLLIQFQNNGVVDDSQLPKDRFSAERLKGVDSTLKIQPAKLEDSAVYLCASSLEAGGEQYFGPGTRLTVT.

The rearrangement links TRBV6-6 to TRBJ2-1, with D possibly being TRBD2 (7 bases). CDR1 and CDR2 from the germline V gene are MNHNY and SVGAGI (reference sequence). V dropped 2 bases and J dropped 6 bases, with 14 bases sitting between them. This CDR3 is built from 15 residues. CDR3 nucleotides: TGTGCCAGCAGTTACGTGGGGGGGCCCGGCAATGAGCAGTTCTTC. The encoded protein is CASSYVGGPGNEQFF.

The chain recombines TRBV3-1 (or the pseudogene TRBV3-2) with TRBJ1-1, with D uncertain. V was shortened by 8 bases and J by 7 bases, with 14 bases between the two germline ends. CDR1 is LGHDT, CDR2 YNNKEL, per germline (reference sequence). The CDR3 covers 12 residues. This CDR3 reads CASLGPVLEAFF. Written as DNA, the CDR3 is TGTGCCAGCTTGGGCCCCGTTCTTGAAGCTTTCTTT.

The rearrangement joins TRBV28 to TRBJ2-7, with TRBD1 as a possible D gene (5 bases). The ends were cut back, 2 bases at V and 0 bases at J, with 8 bases in the middle. The germline gives CDR1 MDHEN, CDR2 SYDVKM. The CDR3 length is 14 residues. CDR3 amino acids: CASSLGQGSYEQYF. CDR3 DNA sequence: TGTGCCAGCAGTTTAGGCCAGGGCTCCTACGAGCAGTACTTC.

V gene TRBV7-6 combines with J gene TRBJ1-6, with TRBD1 as a possible D gene (6 bases). The germline CDR1 and CDR2 sequences are SGHVS and FNYEAQ. Trimming removed 5 bases at V and 6 bases at J, with 14 bases between. This CDR3 region has 15 residues. CDR3 residues: CASSPTGSSNSPLHF. The CDR3 DNA reads TGTGCCAGCAGCCCCACAGGGTCCAGTAATTCACCCCTCCACTTT.

Points on this clone: The identical CDR3 is also encoded by other nucleotide sequences in the sample. The chain uses TRBV6-2 or TRBV6-3 and TRBJ1-1; D gene uncertain. From germline, CDR1 is MNHEY and CDR2 SVGEGT. V lost 6 bases and J lost 5, with 7 bases in between. There are 11 residues in the CDR3. CDR3 sequence reads: CASSYRTEAFF. In nucleotides, the CDR3 is TGTGCCAGCAGCTATAGAACTGAAGCTTTCTTT.

J is TRBJ1-1 and V is TRBV4-1; no definite D call. Trimming cost V 1 base and J 6 bases, with 15 bases left between them. Germline V gene sequence: CDR1 MGHRA, CDR2 YSYEKL. The CDR3 has 15 residues. In DNA, the CDR3 is TGCGCCAGCAGCCAAGTCGGCCGTCGTTTCGCTGAAGCTTTCTTT. Translating it yields CASSQVGRRFAEAFF.

The rearrangement links TRBV9 to TRBJ2-1; TRBD1 matches 7 bases. The germline CDR1 and CDR2 sequences are SGDLS and YYNGEE. The CDR3 consists of 16 residues. V lost 0 bases and J lost 12; bases outside the gene matches: 15. The CDR3 reads CASSVEGGTDPVGQFF. The DNA for the CDR3 is TGTGCCAGCAGCGTAGAAGGGGGCACCGACCCAGTGGGGCAGTTCTTC.

This rearrangement joins TRBV4-1 to TRBJ1-1; 10 nucleotides align to TRBD1. Trimming removed 1 base from V and 3 bases from J; junction bases left unmatched: 5. The germline V gene encodes CDR1 MGHRA and CDR2 YSYEKL. This CDR3 spans 16 amino acids. CDR3 in amino acids: CASSQVWGQGYTEAFF. DNA for the CDR3: TGCGCCAGCAGCCAAGTTTGGGGACAGGGGTACACTGAAGCTTTCTTT.